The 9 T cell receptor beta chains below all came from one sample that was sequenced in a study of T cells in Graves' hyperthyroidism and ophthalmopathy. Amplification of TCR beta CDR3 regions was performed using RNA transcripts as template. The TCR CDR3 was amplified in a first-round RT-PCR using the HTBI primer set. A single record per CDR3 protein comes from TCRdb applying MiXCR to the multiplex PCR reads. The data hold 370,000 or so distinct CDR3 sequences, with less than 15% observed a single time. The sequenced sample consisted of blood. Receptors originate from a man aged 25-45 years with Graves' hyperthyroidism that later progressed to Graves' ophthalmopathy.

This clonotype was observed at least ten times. CDR3 amino acids: CSAPLAGGRETQYF. For the CDR3, the DNA is TGCAGTGCCCCGCTAGCGGGGGGGAGAGAGACCCAGTACTTC. The chain recombines TRBV20-1 with TRBJ2-5; 12 nucleotides align to TRBD2. With 6 bases clipped from V and 4 bases from J, the junction kept 6 bases outside the gene matches. The germline V gene encodes CDR1 DFQATT and CDR2 SNEGSKA (reference sequence). The CDR3 spans 14 residues.

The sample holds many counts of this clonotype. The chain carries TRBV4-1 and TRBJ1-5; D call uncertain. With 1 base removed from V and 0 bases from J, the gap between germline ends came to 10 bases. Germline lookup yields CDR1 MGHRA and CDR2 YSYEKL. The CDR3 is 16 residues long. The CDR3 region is CASSQADRNSNQPQHF. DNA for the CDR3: TGCGCCAGCAGCCAAGCGGACCGCAATAGCAATCAGCCCCAGCATTTT.

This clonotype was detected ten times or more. Here the CDR3 reads CASTDRYSNQPQHF. The CDR3 region has the DNA TGTGCCAGCACAGACAGATATAGCAATCAGCCCCAGCATTTT. The rearrangement joins TRBV6-1 to TRBJ1-5; perhaps TRBD1 as D (5 bases). CDR1 and CDR2 from the germline V gene are MNHNS and SASEGT. V was clipped by 7 bases and J by 0 bases, with 10 bases between them. This CDR3 contains 14 residues.

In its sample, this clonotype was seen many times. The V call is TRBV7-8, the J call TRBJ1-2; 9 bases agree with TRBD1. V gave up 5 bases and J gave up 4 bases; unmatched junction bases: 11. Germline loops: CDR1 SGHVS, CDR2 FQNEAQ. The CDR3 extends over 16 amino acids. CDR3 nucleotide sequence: TGTGCCAGCAGCCCTCACCGGGACAGGGTCTCCTATGGCTACACCTTC. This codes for CASSPHRDRVSYGYTF.

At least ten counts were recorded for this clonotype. CDR3 nucleotide sequence: TGTGCCAGCAGCGGTGGGACAGGGCCATGGCACGGCAATCAGCCCCAGCATTTT. Translating gives CASSGGTGPWHGNQPQHF. The chain links TRBV2 to TRBJ1-5, with 9 nucleotides matching TRBD1. Germline-derived CDR1 and CDR2 are SNHLY and FYNNEI. The CDR3 runs to 18 residues. The junction had 14 bases not matched to a gene; V was cut back by 6 bases and J by 2 bases. Complete variable domain (other parts from reference TRBV2 and TRBJ1-5): EPEVTQTPSHQVTQMGQEVILRCVPISNHLYFYWYRQILGQKVEFLVSFYNNEISEKSEIFDDQFSVERPDGSNFTLKIRSTKLEDSAMYFCASSGGTGPWHGNQPQHFGDGTRLSIL.

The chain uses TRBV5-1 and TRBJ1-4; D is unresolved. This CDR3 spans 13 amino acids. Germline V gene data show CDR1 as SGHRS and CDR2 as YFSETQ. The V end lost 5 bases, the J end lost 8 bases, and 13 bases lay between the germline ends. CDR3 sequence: CASRSGVWEKLFF. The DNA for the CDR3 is TGCGCCAGCAGATCCGGAGTGTGGGAAAAACTGTTTTTT.

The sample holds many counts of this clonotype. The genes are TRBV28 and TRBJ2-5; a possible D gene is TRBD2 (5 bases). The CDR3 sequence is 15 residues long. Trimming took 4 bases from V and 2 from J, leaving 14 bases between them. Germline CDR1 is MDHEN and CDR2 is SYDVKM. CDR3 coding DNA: TGTGCCAGCAGTTCCACGGGGTCCAATCAAGAGACCCAGTACTTC. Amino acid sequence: CASSSTGSNQETQYF. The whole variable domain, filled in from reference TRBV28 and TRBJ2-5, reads DVKVTQSSRYLVKRTGEKVFLECVQDMDHENMFWYRQDPGLGLRLIYFSYDVKMKEKGDIPEGYSVSREKKERFSLILESASTNQTSMYLCASSSTGSNQETQYFGPGTRLLVL.

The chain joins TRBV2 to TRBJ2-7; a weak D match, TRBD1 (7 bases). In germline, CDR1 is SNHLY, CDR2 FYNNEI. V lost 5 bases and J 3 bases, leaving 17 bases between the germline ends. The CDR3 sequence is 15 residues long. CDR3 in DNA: TGTGCCAGCAGTCCCTTGGCAGGGGGGAACTACGAGCAGTACTTC. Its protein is CASSPLAGGNYEQYF.

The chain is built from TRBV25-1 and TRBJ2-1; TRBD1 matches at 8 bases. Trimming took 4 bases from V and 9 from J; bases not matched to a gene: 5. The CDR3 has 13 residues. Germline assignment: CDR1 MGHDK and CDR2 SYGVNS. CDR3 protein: CASSVTGGSEQFF. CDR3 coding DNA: TGTGCCAGCAGTGTAACAGGGGGGAGTGAGCAGTTCTTC.